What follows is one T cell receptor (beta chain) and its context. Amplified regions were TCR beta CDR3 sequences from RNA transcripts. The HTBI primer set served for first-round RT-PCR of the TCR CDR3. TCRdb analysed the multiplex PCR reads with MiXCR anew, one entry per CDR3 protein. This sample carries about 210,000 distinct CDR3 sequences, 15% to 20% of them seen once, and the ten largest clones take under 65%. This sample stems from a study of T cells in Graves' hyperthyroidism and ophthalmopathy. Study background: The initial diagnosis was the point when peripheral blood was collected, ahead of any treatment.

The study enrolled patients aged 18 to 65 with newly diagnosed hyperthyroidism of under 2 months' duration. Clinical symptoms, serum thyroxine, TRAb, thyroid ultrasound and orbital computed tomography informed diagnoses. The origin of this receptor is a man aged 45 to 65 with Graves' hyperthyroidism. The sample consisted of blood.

Written as DNA, the CDR3 is TGTGCCAGCATTCAGGAATATGGCTACACCTTC. Amino acids: CASIQEYGYTF. The V and J genes are TRBV27 and TRBJ1-2, with D unresolved. Between the trimmed V and J ends, which lost 7 bases and 5 bases, there was a span of 8 bases. Per germline, CDR1 MNHEY and CDR2 SMNVEV (reference sequence). The CDR3 covers 11 residues.